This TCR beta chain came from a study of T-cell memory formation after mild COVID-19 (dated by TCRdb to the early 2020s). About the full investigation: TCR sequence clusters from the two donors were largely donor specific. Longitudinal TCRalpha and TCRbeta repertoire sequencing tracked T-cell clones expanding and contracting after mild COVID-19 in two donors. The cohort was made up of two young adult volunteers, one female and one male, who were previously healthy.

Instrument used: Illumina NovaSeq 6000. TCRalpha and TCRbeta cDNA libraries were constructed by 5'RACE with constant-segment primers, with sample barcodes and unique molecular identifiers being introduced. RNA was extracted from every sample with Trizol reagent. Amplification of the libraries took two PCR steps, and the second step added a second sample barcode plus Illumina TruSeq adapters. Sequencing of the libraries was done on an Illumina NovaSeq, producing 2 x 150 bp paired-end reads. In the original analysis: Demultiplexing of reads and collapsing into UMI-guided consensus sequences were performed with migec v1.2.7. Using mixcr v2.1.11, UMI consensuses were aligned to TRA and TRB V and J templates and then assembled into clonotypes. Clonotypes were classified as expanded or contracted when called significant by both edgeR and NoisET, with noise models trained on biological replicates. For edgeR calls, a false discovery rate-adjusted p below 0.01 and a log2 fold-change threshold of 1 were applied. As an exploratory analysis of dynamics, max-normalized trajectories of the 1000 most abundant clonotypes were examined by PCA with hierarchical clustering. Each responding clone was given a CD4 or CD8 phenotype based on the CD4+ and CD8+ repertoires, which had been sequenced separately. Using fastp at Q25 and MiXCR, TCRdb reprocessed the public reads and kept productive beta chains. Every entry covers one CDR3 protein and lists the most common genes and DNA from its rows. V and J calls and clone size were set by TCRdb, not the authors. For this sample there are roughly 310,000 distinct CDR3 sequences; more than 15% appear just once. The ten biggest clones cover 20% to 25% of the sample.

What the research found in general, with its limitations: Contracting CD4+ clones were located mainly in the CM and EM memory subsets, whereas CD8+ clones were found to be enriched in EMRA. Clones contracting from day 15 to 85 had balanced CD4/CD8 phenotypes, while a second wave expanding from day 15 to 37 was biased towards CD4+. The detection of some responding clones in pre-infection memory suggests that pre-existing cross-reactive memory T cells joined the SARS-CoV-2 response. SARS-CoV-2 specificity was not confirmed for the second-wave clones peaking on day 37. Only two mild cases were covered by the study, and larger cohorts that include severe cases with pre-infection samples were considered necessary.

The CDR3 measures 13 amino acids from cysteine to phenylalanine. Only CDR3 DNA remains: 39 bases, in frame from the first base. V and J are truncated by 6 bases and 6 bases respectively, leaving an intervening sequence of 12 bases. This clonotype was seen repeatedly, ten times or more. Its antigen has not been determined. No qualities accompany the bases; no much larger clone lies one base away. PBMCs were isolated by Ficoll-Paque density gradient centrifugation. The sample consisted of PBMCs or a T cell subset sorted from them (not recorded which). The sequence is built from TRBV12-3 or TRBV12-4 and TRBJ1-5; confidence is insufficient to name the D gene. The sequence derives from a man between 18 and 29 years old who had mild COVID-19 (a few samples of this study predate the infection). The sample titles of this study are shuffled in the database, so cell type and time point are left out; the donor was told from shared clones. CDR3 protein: CASRQSVVQPQHF. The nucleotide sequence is TGTGCCAGCAGGCAATCAGTGGTTCAGCCCCAGCATTTT.